Listed here are 12 T cell receptor beta chains from one sample, sequenced in a study of lymphopenia after photon versus proton radiotherapy. The data were produced by immunoSEQ multiplex PCR, yet TCRdb's version contains in-frame clones alone and is incomplete. The sample holds tens of thousands of clones, roughly 93% seen once. The material was peripheral blood, obtained from a patient treated with photon-based radiotherapy. All receptors come from a woman aged 70 to 79 with pancreatic cancer.

The chain employs TRBV20-1 and TRBJ2-7; TRBD2 matches 7 bases. CDR3 length: 10 amino acids. V dropped 5 bases and J dropped 9; count of bases not matched to a gene: 4. CDR1 is DFQATT, CDR2 SNEGSKA, per germline (reference sequence). The DNA of the CDR3 is TGCAGTGCTGCGCGGGGGTGGCAGTACTTC. Translating it yields CSAARGWQYF.

The chain recombines TRBV6-6 with TRBJ2-1; 11 positions agree with TRBD2. The germline gives CDR1 MNHNY, CDR2 SVGAGI (reference sequence). This CDR3 is 15 amino acids long. J was trimmed by 5 bases and V by 6 bases; bases with no gene match: 6. The DNA of the CDR3 is TGTGCCAGCAGCCCTGGGACTAGCGGCAACAATGAGCAGTTCTTC. As protein: CASSPGTSGNNEQFF.

CDR3: CASSLARLGHYEQYF. The CDR3 nucleotides read TGTGCCAGCAGCTTGGCCAGGTTGGGGCACTACGAGCAGTACTTC. The chain uses TRBV5-4 and TRBJ2-7; D is perhaps TRBD1 (5 bases). Germline lookup yields CDR1 SGHNT and CDR2 YYREEE (reference sequence). Trimming shortened V by 0 bases and J by 3 bases, and 13 bases separated the two germline ends. The CDR3 runs 15 residues.

The chain links TRBV5-4 to TRBJ1-1; 9 positions agree with TRBD1. The CDR3 runs 15 residues. V trimming: 3 bases; J trimming: 6 bases; junction bases outside the gene matches: 9. CDR1 SGHNT and CDR2 YYREEE come from the germline V gene (reference sequence). CDR3 sequence reads: CASSWAGQGIPEAFF. The CDR3 nucleotides are TGTGCCAGCAGCTGGGCGGGACAGGGCATACCTGAAGCTTTCTTT.

The chain recombines TRBV28 with TRBJ2-4; weak D call: TRBD1 (5 bases). CDR1 is MDHEN, CDR2 SYDVKM, per germline. The V and J ends lost 6 bases and 2 bases respectively, with 14 bases between them. There are 15 residues in the CDR3. CDR3 sequence: CASSAGKGTKNIQYF. Written as DNA, the CDR3 is TGTGCCAGCAGCGCCGGTAAGGGGACCAAAAACATTCAGTACTTC.

The chain has TRBV7-2 and TRBJ1-4; no clear D gene. This CDR3 is 13 amino acids long. The germline V gene encodes CDR1 SGHTA and CDR2 FQGNSA. V was trimmed by 3 bases and J by 7 bases, leaving 9 bases between them. CDR3 sequence (DNA): TGTGCCAGCAGCTTTCGGCGAGCTGAAAAACTGTTTTTT. It encodes CASSFRRAEKLFF.

This chain links TRBV4-3 with TRBJ2-3; tentatively, D is TRBD2 (5 bases). The CDR3 length is 14 residues. The ends were cut back, 1 base at V and 3 bases at J, with 8 bases in the middle. The germline V gene encodes CDR1 LGHNA and CDR2 YSLEER. For the CDR3, the DNA is TGCGCCAGCAGCCAAGGAGGGTTGACAGATACGCAGTATTTT. This translates into CASSQGGLTDTQYF.

This clone was observed once. The chain couples TRBV27 to TRBJ2-7; 10 nucleotides agree with TRBD2. The V and J ends lost 4 bases and 7 bases, in that order; junction bases with no gene match: 16. The CDR3 has 17 amino acids. The germline V gene encodes CDR1 MNHEY and CDR2 SMNVEV (reference sequence). CDR3 DNA: TGTGCCAGCAGTTCACCGGCAGGAATGGGACTAGCGAGTGAGCAGTACTTC. Its translation is CASSSPAGMGLASEQYF.

The chain combines TRBV4-3 with TRBJ2-1; D is possibly TRBD1 or TRBD2 (5 bases each). The CDR3 covers 15 residues. Trimming took 3 bases from V and 1 from J, leaving 10 bases between them. Per the germline V gene, CDR1 is LGHNA and CDR2 is YSLEER. Written as DNA, the CDR3 is TGCGCCAGCAGCCACAGGGACCAATCCTACAATGAGCAGTTCTTC. Protein sequence: CASSHRDQSYNEQFF.

This chain joins TRBV4-3 and TRBJ2-1; 10 bases align to TRBD2. CDR1 and CDR2 from the germline V gene are LGHNA and YSLEER. This CDR3 region has 20 residues. The ends lost 1 base at V and 0 bases at J; junction bases unmatched: 12. The CDR3 coding sequence is TGCGCCAGCAGCCAAGTATACGGGACTAGCGCCCCGAGCTCCTACAATGAGCAGTTCTTC. Amino acids: CASSQVYGTSAPSSYNEQFF.

The chain is built from TRBV9 and TRBJ2-1; TRBD2 matches at 7 bases. The germline CDR1 and CDR2 sequences are SGDLS and YYNGEE. The CDR3 consists of 14 residues. The trim removed 6 bases at V and 2 bases at J, leaving 5 bases unmatched. The DNA of the CDR3 is TGTGCCAGCACTCGGGGGGATCCCTACAATGAGCAGTTCTTC. Protein sequence: CASTRGDPYNEQFF.

This chain uses TRBV11-3 with TRBJ2-2; no clear D gene. The CDR3 consists of 13 residues. Germline CDR1 SGHNT, CDR2 YENEEA. V lost 3 bases and J 4 bases, leaving 6 bases between the germline ends. This CDR3 reads CASSFGPTGELFF. CDR3 coding DNA: TGTGCCAGCAGCTTTGGGCCCACCGGGGAGCTGTTTTTT.